Sequencing of this T cell receptor (beta chain) was carried out in a study of cytomegalovirus exposure and HLA in healthy donors. A multiplex PCR was run with 60 Vbeta primers and 13 Jbeta primers. This table comes from immunoSEQ multiplex PCR, and its TCRdb copy is limited to in-frame clones, with some not included. The table records 95,000 to 150,000 clones, 80% of them present only once. The CDR3 totals 16 residues. Germline values: CDR1 MNHEY, CDR2 SMNVEV (reference sequence). J was trimmed by 6 bases and V by 3 bases; bases with no gene match: 7. The material sequenced was PBMCs. The chain recombines TRBV27 with TRBJ1-5; 11 nucleotides agree with TRBD1. The sequence came from a female donor in good health and CMV-seropositive. CDR3 in DNA: TGTGCCAGCAGTTTTCCCGGACAGGGGGCAGGTCAGCCCCAGCATTTT. Protein: CASSFPGQGAGQPQHF.